The clone carrying this T cell receptor (beta chain) was counted ten times or more. Its antigen is unknown. The data stem from a study of T-cell memory formation after mild COVID-19. At the level of the study: The study found TCR clusters largely donor specific.

The V segment lost 1 base and the J segment 1 base; nucleotides outside the gene matches: 5. This CDR3 contains 16 residues. CDR1 is LGHNA and CDR2 is YNFKEQ in the germline V gene. Amplification by 5'RACE using constant-segment primers produced TCR alpha and TCR beta cDNA libraries that carried sample barcodes and UMIs. MiXCR, run by TCRdb on the 5' RACE reads, gives a single entry per CDR3 protein. This table holds 200,000 to 250,000 distinct CDR3 sequences, 15% found once. Regarding the study as a whole: Whether day 37 second-wave clones are SARS-CoV-2-specific was not confirmed. Some clones that responded turned up in pre-infection memory, which suggests that cross-reactive memory joined in.

This chain connects TRBV4-2 to TRBJ2-3, with 7 positions matching TRBD2. The specimen was PBMCs or a T cell subset sorted from them (not recorded which). This TCR was recovered from an adult woman who had mild COVID-19 (a few samples of this study predate the infection). Cell type and time point are not known. The CDR3 sequence is CASSQAQREGTDTQYF. The CDR3 nucleotides are TGTGCCAGCAGCCAAGCTCAGCGGGAAGGCACAGATACGCAGTATTTT.